The clone carrying this TCR beta chain was picked up one time. This table comes from immunoSEQ multiplex PCR, and its TCRdb copy is limited to in-frame clones, with some not included. The data show roughly 88,000 clones, about 90% seen once. CDR3 length: 15 residues. Trimming took 3 bases from V and 5 from J; bases not matched to a gene: 8. Per germline, CDR1 SNHLY and CDR2 FYNNEI. The sample belongs to a study of blood T cell repertoires in COVID-19. The V call is TRBV2, the J call TRBJ2-7; 9 bases align to TRBD2. Source material: peripheral blood. The source is a woman in her forties or fifties in a cohort sampled during active COVID-19. For the CDR3, the DNA is TGTGCCAGCAGTGAGGCCGGGGCTAGCGGGGACGAGCAGTACTTC. This gives the protein CASSEAGASGDEQYF.